This T cell receptor beta chain was captured by sequencing in a study of vaccination and CD4 T cells after COVID-19 (dated by TCRdb to the early 2020s). General notes on the study: Every convalescent patient had a positive nasal swab PCR test for SARS-CoV-2, with mild disease in about nine patients and severe disease in one. Six males and four females were included in the convalescent cohort, with two Hispanic individuals, seven Caucasians, two Asians and one multiracial person represented. Each participant got two doses of either the Pfizer-BioNTech BNT162b2 vaccine (n=8) or the Moderna mRNA-1273 vaccine (n=2). Post-COVID blood samples were collected from convalescent patients a median of around 100 days after diagnosis, with a range of roughly 30 to 161 days. The time from the second vaccine dose to post-vaccine blood sampling had a median of approximately 72 days and ranged from about 12 to 241 days. Culture stimuli were overlapping spike peptide pools from SARS-CoV-2 and from the common cold coronaviruses HCoV-NL63, HCoV-OC43 and HCoV-229E. In control cultures, a CEFX viral epitope pool was used as positive control, an HIV-1 Nef peptide pool was used as negative control, or no peptide was added. In 10 COVID-19 convalescent patients and a few infection-naive healthy vaccine recipients, researchers compared the spike-specific CD4+ TCR repertoire from before mRNA vaccination with the repertoire from after.

This specimen's treatment or condition label, interpreted: approximately 11-day PBMC culture with coronavirus spike peptide pools or control peptides (ViraFEST assay). The study used the ViraFEST assay, which expanded antigen-specific T cells with peptide pools and then identified expanded clonotypes by TCR sequencing. The convalescent patients' positive SARS-CoV-2 PCR tests fell between March and December 2020, which was before the Alpha, Beta and Delta variants emerged in the United States. Each well held approximately 2 million PBMCs cultured in IMDM containing about 5% human AB serum and approximately 9.8 IU/ml IL-2, with around 9.2 ug/ml peptide pools added. Half of the culture medium was replaced with fresh IL-2-containing medium on days 3 and 7. Once the cells had been in culture for less than 12 days, the EasySep CD4+ T cell isolation kit was used to isolate CD4+ T cells by negative selection. Ficoll-Paque Plus gradient centrifugation was used to isolate PBMCs from whole blood, and the isolated PBMCs were then either used fresh or cryopreserved at -140C. Each culture condition was generally run in triplicate wells.

The library was built by means of PCR. DNA from cultured CD4+ T cells underwent TCR sequencing with the Oncomine TCR Beta short-read assay at the Johns Hopkins FTIC core. Genomic DNA was extracted from the cultured CD4+ T cells with the QIAamp micro DNA kit. The Oncomine TCR Beta libraries from cultured CD4+ T cells were pooled using unique dual indexes and then sequenced on an Illumina iSeq 100. The published analysis was carried out like this. Non-productive sequences were filtered out, and CDR3s that did not start with C, did not end with F or W, or were shorter than 7 amino acids were discarded. Antigen-specific clonotypes were identified using the MANAFEST web application through comparison of peptide-stimulated wells with reference and other culture wells. To be called positive, a clone needed an FDR below 0.05, an odds ratio above 5, and a productive frequency above 0.1% in at least two of three replicate wells. Cross-reactive clonotypes were defined as significantly expanded in both SARS-CoV-2 spike wells and at least one common cold coronavirus spike condition. CDR3 homology was assessed with Levenshtein distances (stringdist) and unrooted phylogenetic trees (ape) in R version 3.6.1. Clones were called with MiXCR by TCRdb after fastp trimmed the public reads at Q25, and only in-frame beta chains were retained. For every CDR3 protein sequence, its rows merge into one entry that carries the most common genes and DNA. TCRdb, not the authors, supplied the V and J calls. In all, the sample holds some 25,000 distinct CDR3 sequences, and over 60% of those were seen once. The top ten hold 4.5% to 6% of the sample.

The junction shows trimming of 0 bases on V and 4 bases on J, and the gene matches do not reach 9 bases of it. The germline V gene encodes CDR1 SGHTA and CDR2 FQGTGA. The CDR3 spans 18 residues, from the cysteine through the phenylalanine. Of all the DNA, just the CDR3 is kept, 54 bases in frame from base 1. Broad study findings and their caveats: The study included relatively few convalescent patients and did not analyze early timepoints after natural infection. In convalescent patients, a median around 90% of post-vaccine SARS-CoV-2-reactive clones were detected only after vaccination, suggesting vaccine-specific priming. Of the vaccine-specific clones found in convalescent patients, nearly all (304 of 307) were mono-reactive for SARS-CoV-2 spike instead of being cross-reactive with common cold coronaviruses. The median count of SARS-CoV-2-reactive clonotypes went up from 20 to 25 after infection to 38 after vaccination, although the change was not significant.

Notes on this clonotype: Its antigen is unknown. Per-base quality was not reported, and no clone a single base away is much larger than it.

This chain joins TRBV7-3 to TRBJ2-2, and 9 junctional nucleotides match TRBD1. The sequenced material came from CD4+ T cells from blood, cultured in vitro. This TCR derives from a human donor who had recovered from COVID-19. Here is the DNA: TGTGCCAGCAGCTTAACCCCCCCTGGACAGGGGAGCACCGGGGAGCTGTTTTTT. Translation gives CASSLTPPGQGSTGELFF.